The text below deals with one TCR beta chain. Libraries were prepared by immunoSEQ multiplex PCR; TCRdb keeps only in-frame clonotypes and omits some of them. The sample shows about 99,000 clones, about four fifths of them seen only once. The data belong to a study of blood T cell repertoires in COVID-19. Germline V gene data show CDR1 as DFQATT and CDR2 as SNEGSKA (reference sequence). CDR3 length: 14 residues. The V end lost 3 bases, the J end lost 2 bases, and 13 bases lay between the germline ends. The sequenced sample consisted of peripheral blood. The source of this sequence is a man older than 75 with COVID-19, enrolled during active disease. The chain recombines TRBV20-1 with TRBJ2-5; D remains ambiguous. CDR3 residues: CSASMPGRQETQYF. CDR3 DNA sequence: TGCAGTGCTAGTATGCCAGGAAGACAAGAGACCCAGTACTTC.